This T cell receptor (beta chain) was captured in a study of shared clonotypes between healthy human individuals. Study summary: CD8 memory received one plate per donor, CD8 naive two, CD4 memory three and CD4 naive three.

V lost 3 bases, J lost 4 bases, and 2 bases stayed unmatched. The CDR3 has 13 residues. CDR1 is LNHDA and CDR2 is SQIVND in the germline V gene (reference sequence). Repertoires were generated with immunoSEQ multiplex PCR, while TCRdb's copy carries only in-frame clones and drops some. The sample records about 2.2 million clones, approximately 94% being singletons. Naive CD8 cells lacked CD45RO, underwent positive selection for CCR7 and left out terminally differentiated effector memory CD45RA+ cells. Worth noting for this clone: Other nucleotide sequences from this sample produce the same CDR3.

This TCR was recovered from a man younger than 35 in good health. Some clones in this sample may be carry-over from other donors' samples. Sample: naive CD8+ T cells from PBMCs. The chain recombines TRBV19 with TRBJ2-7; 8 positions agree with TRBD1. CDR3 protein: CASSITGGYEQYF. The CDR3 DNA reads as TGTGCCAGTAGTATCACAGGGGGTTACGAGCAGTACTTC.